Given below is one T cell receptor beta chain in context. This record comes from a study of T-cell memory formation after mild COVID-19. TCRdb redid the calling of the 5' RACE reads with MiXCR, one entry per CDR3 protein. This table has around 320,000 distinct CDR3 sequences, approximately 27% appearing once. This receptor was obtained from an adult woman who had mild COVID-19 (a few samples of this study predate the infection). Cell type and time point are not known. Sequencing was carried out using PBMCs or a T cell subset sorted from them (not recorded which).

The CDR3 protein is CASSLTGGFLDTQYF. In DNA, the CDR3 is TGTGCCAGCAGCTTAACGGGAGGGTTCTTGGATACGCAGTATTTT. This sequence joins TRBV7-3 and TRBJ2-3, with 7 bases aligning to TRBD2. The CDR3 contains 15 residues. Germline V lookup: CDR1 SGHTA, CDR2 FQGTGA. V shed 0 bases and J 6 bases; nucleotides not matched to a gene: 6. Together with reference TRBV7-3 and TRBJ2-3, the CDR3 gives the full variable domain: GAGVSQTPSNKVTEKGKYVELRCDPISGHTALYWYRQSLGQGPEFLIYFQGTGAADDSGLPNDRFFAVRPEGSVSTLKIQRTERGDSAVYLCASSLTGGFLDTQYFGPGTRLTVL.